Listed here are 7 T cell receptor beta chains from one sample, sequenced in a study of cytomegalovirus exposure and HLA in healthy donors. Researchers ran the PCR with 60 Vbeta and 13 Jbeta primers. TCRdb keeps only in-frame clones here, not all; method: immunoSEQ multiplex PCR. The top ten hold 2% to 2.5% of the sample, which has 95,000 to 150,000 clones, roughly 80% seen once. Sequences were obtained from PBMCs. The receptor source for this set is a man aged 30-40 years in good health and CMV-seronegative.

This clone was seen only once. The chain couples TRBV5-6 to TRBJ1-1; D possibly corresponds to TRBD1 (5 bases). V gave up 4 bases and J gave up 1 base, with 20 bases separating them. The CDR3 contains 17 residues. Germline values: CDR1 SGHDT, CDR2 YYEEEE. For the CDR3, the DNA is TGTGCCAGCAGCAAGCCATCCTCGGGGGGAGGGAACACTGAAGCTTTCTTT. This gives the protein CASSKPSSGGGNTEAFF.

This clone appeared a single time. The chain is built from TRBV9 and TRBJ2-3; the match to TRBD2 covers 7 bases. Trimming took 2 bases from V and 4 from J; bases not matched to a gene: 16. Germline assignment: CDR1 SGDLS and CDR2 YYNGEE. CDR3 size: 18 residues. The CDR3 DNA sequence: TGTGCCAGCAGCGTGAAGGGTGGGAGCGGGGTGAGGGCAGATACGCAGTATTTT. This sequence encodes CASSVKGGSGVRADTQYF. Filled out from reference TRBV9 and TRBJ2-3, the complete variable domain reads DSGVTQTPKHLITATGQRVTLRCSPRSGDLSVYWYQQSLDQGLQFLIQYYNGEERAKGNILERFSAQQFPDLHSELNLSSLELGDSALYFCASSVKGGSGVRADTQYFGPGTRLTVL.

The chain is built from TRBV28 and TRBJ1-3; possible D gene TRBD1, 5 bases. Germline assignment: CDR1 MDHEN and CDR2 SYDVKM. Trimming took 8 bases from V and 1 from J, leaving 21 bases between them. This CDR3 is built from 17 residues. The CDR3 DNA follows: TGTGCCAGCCATTTTTCTGGGGGGTTTCATTCTGGAAACACCATATATTTT. The encoded protein is CASHFSGGFHSGNTIYF.

This CDR3 is CSVQVVSYEQYF. The CDR3 region has the DNA TGCAGCGTTCAGGTAGTGAGTTACGAGCAGTACTTC. This chain connects TRBV29-1 to TRBJ2-7; no clear D gene. Per germline, CDR1 SQVTM and CDR2 ANQGSEA. The CDR3 covers 12 residues. The V gene lost 5 bases and the J gene lost 4 bases, with 12 bases spanning the gap.

The rearrangement joins TRBV7-9 to TRBJ2-3; possibly TRBD1 for D (6 bases). Germline lookup yields CDR1 SEHNR and CDR2 FQNEAQ (reference sequence). Trimming removed 5 bases from V and 8 bases from J, with 17 bases in between. This CDR3 spans 14 amino acids. The CDR3 loop reads CASSPATTGFTQYF. The DNA for the CDR3 is TGTGCCAGCAGCCCGGCGACAACAGGGTTTACGCAGTATTTT.

This chain uses TRBV28 with TRBJ1-4, with D perhaps matching TRBD1 (6 bases). The germline V and J ends were trimmed by 7 bases and 4 bases, with 13 bases remaining between them. The length of the CDR3 is 14 residues. Germline loops: CDR1 MDHEN, CDR2 SYDVKM. The CDR3 loop reads CASIGGGGNEKLFF. In DNA form, the CDR3 reads TGTGCCAGCATCGGGGGAGGGGGTAATGAAAAACTGTTTTTT.

This chain connects TRBV7-8 to TRBJ2-7; TRBD1 matches at 8 bases. The CDR3 contains 14 residues. V lost 4 bases and J lost 2; bases outside the gene matches: 4. Looked up from germline, CDR1 is SGHVS and CDR2 is FQNEAQ. The CDR3 nucleotides read TGTGCCAGCAGCTACAGGGGGAATCCCTACGAGCAGTACTTC. It encodes CASSYRGNPYEQYF.